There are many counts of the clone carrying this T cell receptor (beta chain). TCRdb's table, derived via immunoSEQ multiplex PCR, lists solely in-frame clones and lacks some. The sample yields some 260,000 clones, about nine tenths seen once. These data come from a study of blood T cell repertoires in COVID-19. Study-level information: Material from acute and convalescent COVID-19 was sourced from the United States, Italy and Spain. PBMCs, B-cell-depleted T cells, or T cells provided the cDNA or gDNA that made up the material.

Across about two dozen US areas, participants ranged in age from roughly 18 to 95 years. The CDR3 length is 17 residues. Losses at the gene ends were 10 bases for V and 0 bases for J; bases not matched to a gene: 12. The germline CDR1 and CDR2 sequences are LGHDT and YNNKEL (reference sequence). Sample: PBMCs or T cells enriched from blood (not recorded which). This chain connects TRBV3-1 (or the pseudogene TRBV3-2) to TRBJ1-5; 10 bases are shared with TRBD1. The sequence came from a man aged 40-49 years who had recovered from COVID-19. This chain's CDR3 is CATLTGGLLYSNQPQHF. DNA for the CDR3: TGTGCCACCCTGACAGGGGGCTTACTTTATAGCAATCAGCCCCAGCATTTT.